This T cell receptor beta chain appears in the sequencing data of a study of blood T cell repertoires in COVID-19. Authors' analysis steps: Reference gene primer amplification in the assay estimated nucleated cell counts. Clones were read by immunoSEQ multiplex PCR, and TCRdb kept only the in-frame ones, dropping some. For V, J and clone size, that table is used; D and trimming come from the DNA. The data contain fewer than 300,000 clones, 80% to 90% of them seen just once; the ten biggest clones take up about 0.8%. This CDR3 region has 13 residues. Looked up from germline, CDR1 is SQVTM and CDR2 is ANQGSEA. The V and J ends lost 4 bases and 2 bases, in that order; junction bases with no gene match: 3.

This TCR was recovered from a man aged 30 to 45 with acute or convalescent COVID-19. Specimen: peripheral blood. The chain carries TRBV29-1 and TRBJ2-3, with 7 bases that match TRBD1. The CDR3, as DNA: TGCAGCGTTGGGGGACAGAACACAGATACGCAGTATTTT. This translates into CSVGGQNTDTQYF.